The TCR beta chain under discussion was sequenced for a study of cytomegalovirus exposure and HLA in healthy donors. This CDR3 comprises 13 residues. The V end lost 1 base, the J end lost 5 bases, and 11 bases lay between the germline ends. CDR1 is SQVTM, CDR2 ANQGSEA, per germline. Comments on this clone: Its antigen is unidentified.

PCR used 60 Vbeta primers and 13 Jbeta primers. Original processing notes: About 10 million of tens of millions of unique TCR beta chains were shared, per a later count. Repertoires were generated with immunoSEQ multiplex PCR, while TCRdb's copy carries only in-frame clones and drops some. Clonal size and the V and J genes are those of that table, whereas D and trimming came from the DNA. The table shows around 64,000 clones, with over 60% occurring only once. Study-wide points: Later on, an analysis found that several of the most significant clusters appeared to be linked to common viral pathogens, which included parvovirus B19.

V gene TRBV29-1 combines with J gene TRBJ2-5; D may be TRBD2 (6 bases). This clonotype originated in a woman between 50 and 59 years old in good health and CMV-seronegative. The specimen was PBMCs. The CDR3 region has the DNA TGCAGCGTTGAAGGACCGAGCGGGGAGACCCAGTACTTC. Its translation: CSVEGPSGETQYF.